A single sample is the source of the 13 T cell receptor beta chains below, sequenced in a study of control samples from healthy donors and cancer patients. This table comes from immunoSEQ multiplex PCR, and its TCRdb copy is limited to in-frame clones, with some not included. The sample has 150,000 to 200,000 clones, around 95% seen once. Specimen: blood. All receptors come from a woman in her fifties or sixties in good health.

The gene calls are TRBV10-3 and TRBJ1-5; a weak D match, TRBD1 (5 bases). The CDR3 is 15 residues long. Germline V gives CDR1 ENHRY, CDR2 SYGVKD. V lost 3 bases, J lost 6 bases, and 15 bases lay in between. The DNA of the CDR3 is TGTGCCATCAGTGAAAGAGGAGGGGTTGGTCAGCCCCAGCATTTT. Translation: CAISERGGVGQPQHF.

Only one count was recorded for this clone. The chain combines TRBV12-5 with TRBJ2-1; 8 bases are a match to TRBD1. This CDR3 has 14 amino acids. Trimming removed 7 bases from V and 9 bases from J; junction bases left unmatched: 11. The germline gives CDR1 LGHNT, CDR2 FRNRAP. This CDR3 is CASVFRTGLGEQFF. DNA for the CDR3: TGTGCTAGTGTTTTCAGGACAGGGTTAGGTGAGCAGTTCTTC.

V usage is TRBV10-3 and J usage is TRBJ2-7; D is unclear. The CDR3 loop spans 12 amino acids. Germline V gene lookup returns CDR1 ENHRY and CDR2 SYGVKD. The V end was cut by 6 bases, the J end by 2 bases, with 8 bases between. The CDR3 nucleotides are TGTGCCATCAGGACAAACACCTACGAGCAGTACTTC. It is translated as CAIRTNTYEQYF.

This clone was recorded once. The chain employs TRBV4-1 and TRBJ2-5; 13 bases align to TRBD2. Germline loops: CDR1 MGHRA, CDR2 YSYEKL. CDR3 size: 17 residues. V was clipped by 2 bases and J by 3 bases; unmatched bases: 6. Here the CDR3 reads CASSQKTSGGNEETQYF. Here the CDR3 DNA reads TGCGCCAGCAGCCAAAAGACTAGCGGGGGGAATGAAGAGACCCAGTACTTC.

This sequence joins TRBV18 and TRBJ2-3; weak D call: TRBD2 (5 bases). Trimming removed 1 base from V and 1 base from J, with 12 bases in between. From germline, CDR1 is KGHSH and CDR2 LQKENI. The CDR3 length is 16 residues. CDR3: CASSPLSAEGTDTQYF. CDR3 nucleotide sequence: TGTGCCAGCTCACCACTCTCAGCGGAGGGCACAGATACGCAGTATTTT.

The chain combines TRBV27 with TRBJ2-7, with D possibly being TRBD2 (6 bases). This CDR3 contains 17 residues. V shed 2 bases and J shed 3 bases, with 20 bases lying between them. Germline V lookup: CDR1 MNHEY, CDR2 SMNVEV (reference sequence). In nucleotides, the CDR3 is TGTGCCAGCAGTTTACCGCCGAACGTAAAGGGAGGCTACGAGCAGTACTTC. It specifies CASSLPPNVKGGYEQYF.

This sequence joins TRBV7-8 and TRBJ1-2, with D tentatively TRBD1 (6 bases). The CDR3 runs to 14 residues. Trimming stripped 1 base from V and 8 bases from J, with 14 bases between. Germline V CDR1 and CDR2: SGHVS, FQNEAQ. The CDR3 here is CASSLEGGTGGYTF. The CDR3 coding sequence is TGTGCCAGCAGCTTAGAAGGGGGAACGGGAGGCTACACCTTC.

The CDR3 spells CASSRWWGADQPQHF. The CDR3 DNA reads as TGCGCCAGCAGCCGGTGGTGGGGGGCTGATCAGCCCCAGCATTTT. This chain uses TRBV5-1 with TRBJ1-5; a weak D match, TRBD1 (6 bases). CDR3 length equals 15 residues. The germline gives CDR1 SGHRS, CDR2 YFSETQ. Deletions cut 4 bases from V and 5 bases from J, with 16 bases between.

This clone has just one count. V is TRBV27 and J is TRBJ1-4; D is undetermined. Trimming took off 4 bases at V and 5 bases at J, with 11 bases between the two ends. The CDR3 extends over 14 amino acids. Germline CDR1 is MNHEY and CDR2 is SMNVEV (reference sequence). This CDR3 is CASSSDFGNEKLFF. The CDR3 DNA sequence: TGTGCCAGCAGTTCGGATTTCGGGAATGAAAAACTGTTTTTT.

The chain recombines TRBV3-1 (or the pseudogene TRBV3-2) with TRBJ1-1, with D tentatively TRBD1 (5 bases). The germline CDR1 and CDR2 sequences are LGHDT and YNNKEL (reference sequence). The CDR3 extends over 14 amino acids. Trimming cost V 6 bases and J 7 bases, with 18 bases left between them. The CDR3 region is CASRAGETAGEAFF. The CDR3 nucleotides are TGTGCCAGCAGGGCGGGGGAAACGGCCGGTGAAGCTTTCTTT.

This chain joins TRBV7-2 and TRBJ2-1, with TRBD2 matching over 9 bases. Per germline, CDR1 SGHTA and CDR2 FQGNSA. V gave up 5 bases and J gave up 5 bases; unmatched junction bases: 13. The length of the CDR3 is 17 residues. Here the CDR3 DNA reads TGTGCCAGCAGCCCGAGAGCGGCTAGCGGGGCAAACAATGAGCAGTTCTTC. This sequence encodes CASSPRAASGANNEQFF.

The J gene is TRBJ1-1, the V gene TRBV13, with D perhaps TRBD1 (6 bases). Per the germline V gene, CDR1 is PRHDT and CDR2 is FYEKMQ (reference sequence). This CDR3 is built from 13 residues. Trimming removed 7 bases at V and 6 bases at J, with 15 bases between. Written as DNA, the CDR3 is TGTGCCAGCAATGGGGGCGCATGGGCTGAAGCTTTCTTT. Encoded protein: CASNGGAWAEAFF.

The CDR3 DNA reads TGTGCCACCAGTGAGGGCAGTAACTATGGCTACACCTTC. This translates into CATSEGSNYGYTF. J is TRBJ1-2 and V is TRBV24-1; D remains unclear. Germline values: CDR1 KGHDR, CDR2 SFDVKD. V was clipped by 4 bases and J by 1 base, with 6 bases between them. CDR3 size: 13 residues.